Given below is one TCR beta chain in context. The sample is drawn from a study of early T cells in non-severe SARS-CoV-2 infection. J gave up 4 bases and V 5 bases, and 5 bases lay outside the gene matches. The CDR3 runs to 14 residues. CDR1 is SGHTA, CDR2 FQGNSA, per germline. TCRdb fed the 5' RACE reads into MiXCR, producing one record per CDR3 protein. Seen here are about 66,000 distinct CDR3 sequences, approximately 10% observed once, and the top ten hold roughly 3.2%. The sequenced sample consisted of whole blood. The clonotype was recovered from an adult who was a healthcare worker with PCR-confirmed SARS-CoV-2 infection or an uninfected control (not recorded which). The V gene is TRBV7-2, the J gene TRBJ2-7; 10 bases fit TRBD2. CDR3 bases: TGTGCCAGCAGCCCCCAGCGGGAGGGTTACGAGCAGTACTTC. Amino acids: CASSPQREGYEQYF.